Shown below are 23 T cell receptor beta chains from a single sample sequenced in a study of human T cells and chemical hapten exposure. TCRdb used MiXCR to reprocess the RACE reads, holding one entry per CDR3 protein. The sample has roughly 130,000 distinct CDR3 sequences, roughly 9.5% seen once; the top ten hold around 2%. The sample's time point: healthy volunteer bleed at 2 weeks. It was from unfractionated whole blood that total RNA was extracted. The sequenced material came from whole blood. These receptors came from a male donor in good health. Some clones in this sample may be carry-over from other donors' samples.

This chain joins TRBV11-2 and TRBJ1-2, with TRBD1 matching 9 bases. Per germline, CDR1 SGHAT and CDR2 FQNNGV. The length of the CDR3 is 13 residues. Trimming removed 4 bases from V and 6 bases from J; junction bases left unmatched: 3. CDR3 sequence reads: CASSSGQGDGYTF. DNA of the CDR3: TGTGCCAGCAGCTCGGGACAGGGAGATGGCTACACCTTC.

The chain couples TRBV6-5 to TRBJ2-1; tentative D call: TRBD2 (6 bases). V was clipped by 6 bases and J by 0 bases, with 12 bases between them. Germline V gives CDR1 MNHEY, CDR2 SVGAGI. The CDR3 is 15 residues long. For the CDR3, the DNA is TGTGCCAGCAGGTTAGCGGAGAGCTCCTACAATGAGCAGTTCTTC. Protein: CASRLAESSYNEQFF.

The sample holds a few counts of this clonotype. The CDR3 region is CASSSAGGAYNSPLHF. The CDR3 DNA sequence: TGTGCCAGCAGTTCCGCGGGAGGGGCTTATAATTCACCCCTCCACTTT. The J gene is TRBJ1-6, the V gene TRBV28; maybe TRBD1 (5 bases). The germline gives CDR1 MDHEN, CDR2 SYDVKM. The CDR3 totals 16 residues. V lost 4 bases to trimming and J lost 4 bases, with 14 bases between them.

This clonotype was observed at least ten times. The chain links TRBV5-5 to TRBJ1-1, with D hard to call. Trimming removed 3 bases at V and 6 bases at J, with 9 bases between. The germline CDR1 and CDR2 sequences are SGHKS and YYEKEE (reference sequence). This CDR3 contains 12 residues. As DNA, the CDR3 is TGTGCCAGCAGCTGGACCACACCTGAAGCTTTCTTT. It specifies CASSWTTPEAFF.

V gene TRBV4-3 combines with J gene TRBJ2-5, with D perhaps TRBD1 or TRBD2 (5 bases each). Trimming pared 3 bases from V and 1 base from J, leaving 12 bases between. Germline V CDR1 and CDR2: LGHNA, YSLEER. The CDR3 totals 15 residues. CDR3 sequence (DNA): TGCGCCAGCAGCCACGACCAGGGACCCCAAGAGACCCAGTACTTC. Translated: CASSHDQGPQETQYF.

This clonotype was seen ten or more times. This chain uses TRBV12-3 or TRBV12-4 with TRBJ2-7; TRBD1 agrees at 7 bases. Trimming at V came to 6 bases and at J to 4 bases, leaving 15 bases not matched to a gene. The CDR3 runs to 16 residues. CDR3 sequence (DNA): TGTGCCAGCAGAGCCAGACCCGGGACAGAGTCATACGAGCAGTACTTC. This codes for CASRARPGTESYEQYF.

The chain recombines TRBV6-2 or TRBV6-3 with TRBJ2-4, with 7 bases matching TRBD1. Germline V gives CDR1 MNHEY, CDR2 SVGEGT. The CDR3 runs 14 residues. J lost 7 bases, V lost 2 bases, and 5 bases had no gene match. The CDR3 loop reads CASSYVGTANIQYF. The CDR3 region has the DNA TGTGCCAGCAGTTACGTCGGGACAGCCAACATTCAGTACTTC.

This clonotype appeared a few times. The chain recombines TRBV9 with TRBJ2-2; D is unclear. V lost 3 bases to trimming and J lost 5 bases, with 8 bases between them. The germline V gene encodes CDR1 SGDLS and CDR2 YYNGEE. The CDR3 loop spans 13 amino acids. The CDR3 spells CASSALQTGELFF. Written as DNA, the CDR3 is TGTGCCAGCAGCGCCTTGCAAACCGGGGAGCTGTTTTTT.

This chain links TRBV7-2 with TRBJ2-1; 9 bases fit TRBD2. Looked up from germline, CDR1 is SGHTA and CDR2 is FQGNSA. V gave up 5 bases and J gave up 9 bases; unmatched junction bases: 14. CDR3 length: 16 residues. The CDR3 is CASSPPGVAGEGEQFF. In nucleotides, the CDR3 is TGTGCCAGCAGCCCCCCAGGGGTAGCGGGAGAAGGTGAGCAGTTCTTC.

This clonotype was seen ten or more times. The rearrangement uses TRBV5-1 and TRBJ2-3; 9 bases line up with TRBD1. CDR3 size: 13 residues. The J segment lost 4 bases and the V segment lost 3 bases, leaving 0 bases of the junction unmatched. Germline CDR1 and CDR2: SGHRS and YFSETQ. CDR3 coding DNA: TGCGCCAGCAGCTGGACAGGGGCAGATACGCAGTATTTT. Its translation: CASSWTGADTQYF.

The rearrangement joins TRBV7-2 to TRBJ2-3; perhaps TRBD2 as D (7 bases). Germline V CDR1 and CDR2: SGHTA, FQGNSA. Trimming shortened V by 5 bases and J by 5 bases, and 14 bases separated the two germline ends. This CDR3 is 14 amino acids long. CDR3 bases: TGTGCCAGCAGCCCTCCGGGGGGCAGAGATACGCAGTATTTT. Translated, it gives CASSPPGGRDTQYF.

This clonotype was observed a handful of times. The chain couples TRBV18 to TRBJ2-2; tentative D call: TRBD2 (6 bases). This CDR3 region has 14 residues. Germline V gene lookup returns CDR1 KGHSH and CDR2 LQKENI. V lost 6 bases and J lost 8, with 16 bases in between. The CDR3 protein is CASSAGTRVGELFF. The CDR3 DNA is TGTGCCAGCTCGGCCGGGACTCGAGTTGGGGAGCTGTTTTTT.

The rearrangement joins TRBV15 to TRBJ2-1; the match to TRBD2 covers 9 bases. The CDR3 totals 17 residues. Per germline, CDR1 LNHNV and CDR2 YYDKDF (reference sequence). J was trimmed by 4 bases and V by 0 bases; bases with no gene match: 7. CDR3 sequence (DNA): TGTGCCACCAGCAGAGATCTGGCTAGCGGGACTTACAATGAGCAGTTCTTC. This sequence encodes CATSRDLASGTYNEQFF.

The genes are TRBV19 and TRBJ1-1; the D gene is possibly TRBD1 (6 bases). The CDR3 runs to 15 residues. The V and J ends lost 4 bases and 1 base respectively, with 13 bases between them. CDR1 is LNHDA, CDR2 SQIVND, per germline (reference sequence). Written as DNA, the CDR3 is TGTGCCAGTAGTAAGGGGGGATTGCGGAACACTGAAGCTTTCTTT. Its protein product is CASSKGGLRNTEAFF.

The CDR3, as DNA: TGCGCCAGCAGTCTTTCCGGGACAGGGATAGCCGAGCAGTACTTC. Translating it yields CASSLSGTGIAEQYF. This chain joins TRBV10-1 and TRBJ2-7, with 9 bases that match TRBD1. The trim removed 5 bases at V and 6 bases at J, leaving 11 bases unmatched. CDR1 is WNHNN, CDR2 SYGVQD, per germline (reference sequence). The CDR3 is 15 residues long.

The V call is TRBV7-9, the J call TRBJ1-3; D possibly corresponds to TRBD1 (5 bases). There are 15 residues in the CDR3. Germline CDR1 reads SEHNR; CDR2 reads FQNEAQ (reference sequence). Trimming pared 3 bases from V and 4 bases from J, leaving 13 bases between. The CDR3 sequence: CASSFARGNGNTIYF. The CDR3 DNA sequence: TGTGCCAGCAGCTTTGCACGGGGGAACGGAAACACCATATATTTT.

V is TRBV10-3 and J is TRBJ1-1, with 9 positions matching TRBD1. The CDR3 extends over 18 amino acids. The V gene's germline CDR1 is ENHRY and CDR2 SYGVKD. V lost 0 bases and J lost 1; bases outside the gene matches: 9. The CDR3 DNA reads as TGTGCCATCAGTGAGTCCGGGACAGGGAAGGGGGCGAACACTGAAGCTTTCTTT. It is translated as CAISESGTGKGANTEAFF.

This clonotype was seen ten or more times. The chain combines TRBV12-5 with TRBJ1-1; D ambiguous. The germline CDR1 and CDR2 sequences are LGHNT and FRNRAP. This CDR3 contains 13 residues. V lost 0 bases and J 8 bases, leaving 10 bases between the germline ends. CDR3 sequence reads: CASGLVPVKEAFF. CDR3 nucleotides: TGTGCTAGTGGTTTGGTCCCGGTAAAGGAAGCTTTCTTT.

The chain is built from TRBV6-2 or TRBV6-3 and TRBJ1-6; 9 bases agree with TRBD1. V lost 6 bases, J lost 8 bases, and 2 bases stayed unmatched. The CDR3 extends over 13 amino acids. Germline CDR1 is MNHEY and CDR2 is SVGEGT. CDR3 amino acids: CASRRQGDSPLHF. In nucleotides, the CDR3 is TGTGCCAGCAGAAGACAGGGGGATTCACCCCTCCACTTT.

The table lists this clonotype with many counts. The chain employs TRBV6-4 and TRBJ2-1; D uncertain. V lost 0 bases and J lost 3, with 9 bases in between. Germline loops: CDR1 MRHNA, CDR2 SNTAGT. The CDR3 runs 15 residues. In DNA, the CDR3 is TGTGCCAGCAGTGACTCATTGGACGGCTACAATGAGCAGTTCTTC. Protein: CASSDSLDGYNEQFF.

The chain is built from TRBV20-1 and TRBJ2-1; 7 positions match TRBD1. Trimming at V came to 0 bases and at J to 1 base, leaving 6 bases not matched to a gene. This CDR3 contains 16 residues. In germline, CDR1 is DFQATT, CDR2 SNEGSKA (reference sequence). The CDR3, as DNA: TGCAGTGCTAGAGATCTGGACAGGCAATCCTACAATGAGCAGTTCTTC. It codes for CSARDLDRQSYNEQFF.

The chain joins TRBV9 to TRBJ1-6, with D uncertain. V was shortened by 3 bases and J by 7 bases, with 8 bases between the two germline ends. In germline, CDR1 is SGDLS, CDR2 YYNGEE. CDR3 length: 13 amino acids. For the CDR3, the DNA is TGTGCCAGCAGCGGGACGGCGAATTCACCCCTCCACTTT. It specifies CASSGTANSPLHF.

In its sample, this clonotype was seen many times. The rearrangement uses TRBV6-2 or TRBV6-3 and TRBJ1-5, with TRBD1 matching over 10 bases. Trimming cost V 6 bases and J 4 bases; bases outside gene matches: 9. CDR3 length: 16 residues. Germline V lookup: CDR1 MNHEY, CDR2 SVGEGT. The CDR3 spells CASSQTGTGENQPQHF. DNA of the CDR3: TGTGCCAGCAGCCAAACCGGGACAGGGGAGAATCAGCCCCAGCATTTT.